The T cell receptor beta chain described here comes from a study of T-cell memory formation after mild COVID-19. Study-wide points: Mainly CM and EM harbored the contracting CD4+ clones; mainly EMRA harbored the CD8+ ones.

This clonotype has only a few counts. The antigen remains undetermined. A 5'RACE reaction primed in the constant segment made cDNA libraries of TCR alpha and TCR beta, and these carried sample barcodes and UMIs. From the 5' RACE reads, TCRdb called clonotypes with MiXCR, one entry per CDR3 protein. The table lists around 320,000 distinct CDR3 sequences, 15% to 20% of them singletons. This CDR3 has 13 amino acids. With 3 bases removed from V and 4 bases from J, the gap between germline ends came to 9 bases. The rearrangement uses TRBV12-3 or TRBV12-4 and TRBJ1-1, with TRBD1 as a possible D gene (5 bases). Sequenced material: PBMCs or a T cell subset sorted from them (not recorded which). The TCR originated in a young man who had mild COVID-19 (a few samples of this study predate the infection). Cell type and time point are not known. In nucleotides, the CDR3 is TGTGCCAGCAGTTTTGCAGGGAGCACTGAAGCTTTCTTT. Translation gives CASSFAGSTEAFF.